This T cell receptor beta chain was sequenced during a study of radiotherapy plus CTLA-4 blockade in lung cancer. On the study more broadly: Around 18% of enrolled patients responded objectively, and more than 30% had disease control.

Whole-study findings and limits: Expansion in blood of tumor-derived TCR clones was seen after radiotherapy plus ipilimumab.

Using immunoSEQ multiplex PCR, the repertoire was profiled, and TCRdb retains in-frame clones only, with some absent. In the table there are tens of thousands of clones, approximately 80% of which are singletons. The CDR3 is 16 amino acids. The V and J ends lost 4 bases and 3 bases respectively, with 16 bases between them. Germline CDR1 SGHNT, CDR2 YENEEA. As regards this clone: Antigen: not known.

The chain employs TRBV11-3 and TRBJ1-3, with no clear D. The input for sequencing was peripheral blood, taken from a patient treated with radiotherapy plus ipilimumab. The sequence came from a human donor with non-small cell lung cancer who had a complete response to radiotherapy plus ipilimumab. CDR3 protein: CASSSPGSFLGNTIYF. The CDR3 DNA reads TGTGCCAGCAGCTCTCCGGGCAGCTTTCTTGGAAACACCATATATTTT.